These 10 T cell receptor beta chains were all obtained from the same sample, sequenced in a study of cytomegalovirus exposure and HLA in healthy donors (dated by TCRdb to 2016 to 2017). The method behind the library was the immunoSEQ multiplex PCR assay. For the multiplex PCR, a mixture combining 60 forward primers for TCR Vbeta segments and 13 reverse primers for TCR Jbeta segments was used. TCRdb carries this immuneACCESS record with in-frame sequences only. Its versions omit some clonotypes, under half of them owing to an unresolved V gene in the studies checked, with the rest unexplained. Recorded for this sample are some 140,000 clones; approximately 79% of them occurred a single time. 4.3% of the sample rests with the top ten. Sequencing was done on a sample of PBMCs. Receptors originate from a man between 18 and 29 years old in good health and CMV-seropositive.

The rearrangement links TRBV28 to TRBJ2-7; 7 nucleotides match TRBD1. CDR1 MDHEN and CDR2 SYDVKM come from the germline V gene. V lost 3 bases to trimming and J lost 6 bases; unmatched junction nucleotides: 5. CDR3 length: 13 residues. Here the CDR3 reads CASSLADRAEQYF. The CDR3 bases are TGTGCCAGCAGTTTGGCTGACAGGGCCGAGCAGTACTTC.

The chain is built from TRBV28 and TRBJ1-1; maybe TRBD1 (6 bases). Germline loops: CDR1 MDHEN, CDR2 SYDVKM. The CDR3 runs 16 residues. Trimming shortened V by 3 bases and J by 0 bases, and 14 bases separated the two germline ends. The CDR3 sequence: CASSLVGGRMNTEAFF. DNA of the CDR3: TGTGCCAGCAGTTTGGTGGGGGGGCGGATGAACACTGAAGCTTTCTTT.

This chain links TRBV29-1 with TRBJ1-4; D gene uncertain. The CDR3 totals 16 residues. Germline V gene data show CDR1 as SQVTM and CDR2 as ANQGSEA. Trimming took 4 bases from V and 0 from J, leaving 15 bases between them. The CDR3 reads CSVVGGQSATNEKLFF. The CDR3 bases are TGCAGCGTTGTGGGCGGGCAGAGTGCAACTAATGAAAAACTGTTTTTT.

The J gene is TRBJ2-7, the V gene TRBV5-6, with 8 bases that match TRBD2. The CDR3 extends over 15 amino acids. Unmatched junction bases numbered 10, after V lost 6 bases and J lost 2 bases. Germline V gene sequence: CDR1 SGHDT, CDR2 YYEEEE. The CDR3 DNA reads TGTGCCAGCATCTCCGGGAATAGCGGGGCCTACGAGCAGTACTTC. Its translation is CASISGNSGAYEQYF.

This clone was detected only once. The chain combines TRBV9 with TRBJ2-7; maybe TRBD1 (6 bases). This CDR3 comprises 14 residues. V lost 0 bases and J lost 5, with 12 bases in between. Per germline, CDR1 SGDLS and CDR2 YYNGEE. The CDR3 spells CASSVGPGVNEQYF. The CDR3 nucleotides are TGTGCCAGCAGCGTAGGGCCAGGGGTAAACGAGCAGTACTTC.

This clone was detected many times. In the same sample, other DNA sequences code for this CDR3. The chain combines TRBV6-1 with TRBJ2-3, with TRBD2 matching 12 bases. Germline assignment: CDR1 MNHNS and CDR2 SASEGT. The length of the CDR3 is 15 residues. Trimming cost V 2 bases and J 4 bases; bases outside gene matches: 1. The CDR3 region is CASSELAGGPDTQYF. CDR3 DNA sequence: TGTGCCAGCAGTGAACTAGCGGGAGGGCCAGATACGCAGTATTTT.

The chain combines TRBV7-2 with TRBJ2-3, with D possibly TRBD2 on 7 matching bases. Trimming removed 2 bases from V and 2 bases from J, with 20 bases in between. The CDR3 length is 18 residues. The germline gives CDR1 SGHTA, CDR2 FQGNSA. The CDR3, as DNA: TGTGCCAGCAGCTTACGGGGAAGCCGGGGGGCATCCACAGATACGCAGTATTTT. Its translation is CASSLRGSRGASTDTQYF.

This CDR3 reads CASSFGGLSNQPQHF. The CDR3 bases are TGCGCCAGCAGCTTCGGGGGTCTAAGCAATCAGCCCCAGCATTTT. The gene calls are TRBV5-1 and TRBJ1-5, with a tentative D call TRBD1 (5 bases). V was shortened by 2 bases and J by 1 base, with 10 bases between the two germline ends. The CDR3 has 15 residues. CDR1 is SGHRS and CDR2 is YFSETQ in the germline V gene.

The chain joins TRBV6-1 to TRBJ2-7, with TRBD2 as a possible D gene (6 bases). The CDR3 spans 18 residues. V was trimmed by 4 bases and J by 2 bases, leaving 24 bases between them. Germline-derived CDR1 and CDR2 are MNHNS and SASEGT. For the CDR3, the DNA is TGTGCCAGCAGTGCCTCGGGCGGCCCGGGACTGCTGACCTACGAGCAGTACTTC. Its protein product is CASSASGGPGLLTYEQYF.

V gene TRBV19 combines with J gene TRBJ1-2; D is undetermined. The CDR3 sequence is 14 residues long. V was trimmed by 0 bases and J by 3 bases, leaving 8 bases between them. Looked up from germline, CDR1 is LNHDA and CDR2 is SQIVND (reference sequence). The CDR3 reads CASSIDLEDYGYTF. CDR3 coding DNA: TGTGCCAGTAGTATAGATTTGGAGGACTATGGCTACACCTTC.